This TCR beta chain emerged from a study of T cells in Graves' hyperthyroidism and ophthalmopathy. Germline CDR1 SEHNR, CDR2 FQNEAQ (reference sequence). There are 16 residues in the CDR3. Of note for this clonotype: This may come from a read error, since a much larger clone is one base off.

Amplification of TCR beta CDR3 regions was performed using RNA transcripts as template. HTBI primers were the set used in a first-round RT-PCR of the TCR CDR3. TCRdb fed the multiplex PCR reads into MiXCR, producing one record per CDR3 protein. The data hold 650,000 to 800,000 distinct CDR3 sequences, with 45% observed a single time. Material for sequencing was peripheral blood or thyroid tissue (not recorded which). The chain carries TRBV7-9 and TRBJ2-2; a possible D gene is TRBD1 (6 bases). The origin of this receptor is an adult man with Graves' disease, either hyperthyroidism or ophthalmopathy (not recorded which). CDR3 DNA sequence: TGTGCCAGCAGCTCCACGGGACATAGGAACACCGAGGAGCTGTTTTTT. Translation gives CASSSTGHRNTEELFF.